The text below deals with one T cell receptor beta chain. Its antigen is as yet unknown. Every sample had roughly 93,000 of its TCR templates assayed. Measured with immunoSEQ multiplex PCR; TCRdb has only the in-frame clones, and not every one. The sample shows 95,000 to 100,000 clones, around nine tenths of them seen only once. The sample is drawn from a study of siplizumab effects on memory and regulatory T cells. Study-level findings and limits: Proliferating siplizumab-culture Treg suppressive function went unconfirmed. Proliferating CD4+ or CD8+ clones, roughly 75-97% of them, lacked an assignable naive or memory phenotype.

Germline CDR1 MNHNS, CDR2 SASEGT. The CDR3 covers 15 residues. The V end lost 4 bases, the J end lost 8 bases, and 15 bases lay between the germline ends. The specimen was non-Treg CD4+ T cells sorted from blood. The clonotype was recovered from a human donor in good health. The J gene is TRBJ1-6, the V gene TRBV6-1; TRBD1 is a possible D gene (5 bases). The CDR3 DNA is TGTGCCAGCAGTGGGGGCACGTTGAGGGATTCACCCCTCCACTTT. This translates into CASSGGTLRDSPLHF.